Described below is a single TCR beta chain sequence and its context. Sequencing was performed with immunoSEQ multiplex PCR; in TCRdb, only in-frame clones are kept and a portion is missing. The table shows roughly 50,000 clones, with approximately 92% occurring only once. CDR1 is SGHVS and CDR2 is FNYEAQ in the germline V gene. This CDR3 has 14 residues. V lost 5 bases and J 1 base, leaving 11 bases between the germline ends. The sample is drawn from a study of T cell changes during pregnancy in multiple sclerosis. The sequencing here drew on CD4+ T cells from peripheral blood mononuclear cells, taken in the third trimester of pregnancy. This clonotype was sampled from a female donor with multiple sclerosis, enrolled in a pregnancy study. The rearrangement joins TRBV7-6 to TRBJ1-1; D gene ambiguous. The CDR3: CASSPLDKNTEAFF. The CDR3 DNA follows: TGTGCCAGCAGCCCCCTAGATAAGAACACTGAAGCTTTCTTT.